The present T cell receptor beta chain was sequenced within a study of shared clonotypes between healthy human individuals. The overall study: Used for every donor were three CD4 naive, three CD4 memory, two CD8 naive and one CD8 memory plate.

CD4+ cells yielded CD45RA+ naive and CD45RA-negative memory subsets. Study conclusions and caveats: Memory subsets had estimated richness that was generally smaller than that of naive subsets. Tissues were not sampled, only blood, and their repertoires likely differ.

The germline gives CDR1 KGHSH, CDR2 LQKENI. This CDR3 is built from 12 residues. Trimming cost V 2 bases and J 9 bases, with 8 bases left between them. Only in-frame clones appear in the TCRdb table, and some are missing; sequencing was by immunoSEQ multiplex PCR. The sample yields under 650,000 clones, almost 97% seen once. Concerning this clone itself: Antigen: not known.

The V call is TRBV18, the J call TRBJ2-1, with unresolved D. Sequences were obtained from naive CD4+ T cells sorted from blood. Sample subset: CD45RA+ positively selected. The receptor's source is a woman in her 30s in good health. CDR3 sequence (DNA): TGTGCCAGCTCACCAATGAGGCCTGAGCAGTTCTTC. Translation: CASSPMRPEQFF.